One and the same sample provided the 22 T cell receptor beta chains below, sequenced in a study of T-cell memory formation after mild COVID-19. TCRdb itself ran the 5' RACE reads through MiXCR, one entry per CDR3 protein. The repertoire holds under 650,000 distinct CDR3 sequences, with roughly 18% as singletons. Sequences were obtained from PBMCs or a T cell subset sorted from them (not recorded which). The receptors shown here come from an adult woman who had mild COVID-19 (a few samples of this study predate the infection). Cell type and time point are not known.

This clonotype was seen a few times. The rearrangement uses TRBV20-1 and TRBJ2-7, with 8 positions matching TRBD1. V was pared by 1 base and J by 3 bases, with 23 bases of the junction left unmatched. The CDR3 is 20 residues long. Germline lookup yields CDR1 DFQATT and CDR2 SNEGSKA (reference sequence). The CDR3 region is CSARGGLGPRTGGRGYEQYF. The CDR3 nucleotides are TGCAGTGCTAGAGGGGGTCTTGGCCCAAGAACAGGGGGGAGAGGCTACGAGCAGTACTTC.

This chain uses TRBV4-1 with TRBJ2-7, with D possibly being TRBD1 (6 bases). The V gene's germline CDR1 is MGHRA and CDR2 YSYEKL. The CDR3 is 14 amino acids. With 4 bases removed from V and 4 bases from J, the gap between germline ends came to 14 bases. CDR3 protein: CASSPTGLPYEQYF. The CDR3 DNA sequence: TGCGCCAGCAGCCCGACAGGCCTACCTTACGAGCAGTACTTC.

In this sample, this clonotype turned up a few times. The CDR3 DNA is TGTGCCAGCAATTTCTACGGTTCCATCTCCTACAATGAGCAGTTCTTC. Translating gives CASNFYGSISYNEQFF. This chain connects TRBV12-3 or TRBV12-4 to TRBJ2-1; D is ambiguous. The V gene lost 7 bases and the J gene lost 0 bases, with 16 bases spanning the gap. This CDR3 region has 16 residues.

This clonotype was observed at least ten times. This chain joins TRBV4-2 and TRBJ2-5, with D perhaps TRBD1 (6 bases). V was cut by 6 bases and J by 7 bases, with 18 bases left in between. Germline lookup yields CDR1 LGHNA and CDR2 YNFKEQ. CDR3 size: 14 residues. The DNA for the CDR3 is TGTGCCAGCAGACAGGACAGCTCCTACGGGACCCAGTACTTC. Amino acids: CASRQDSSYGTQYF.

The J gene is TRBJ2-2, the V gene TRBV24-1; a weak D match, TRBD1 (5 bases). Germline CDR1 and CDR2: KGHDR and SFDVKD. V dropped 4 bases and J dropped 3 bases, with 8 bases sitting between them. This CDR3 region has 14 residues. The CDR3 is CATSDPGYTGELFF. The CDR3 DNA is TGTGCCACCAGTGACCCAGGGTACACCGGGGAGCTGTTTTTT.

This clonotype was counted between two and nine times. CDR3 in amino acids: CASSQFSGTGYYEQYF. CDR3 bases: TGTGCCAGTAGTCAATTTTCCGGGACAGGGTACTACGAGCAGTACTTC. This chain links TRBV19 with TRBJ2-7; 9 bases are shared with TRBD1. Germline V gene lookup returns CDR1 LNHDA and CDR2 SQIVND (reference sequence). The CDR3 runs to 16 residues. V shed 5 bases, J shed 3 bases, and the junction held 11 bases outside the gene matches.

The J gene is TRBJ1-2, the V gene TRBV7-9, with a possible D match to TRBD1 (5 bases). The V and J ends lost 4 bases and 8 bases respectively, with 20 bases between them. The germline V gene encodes CDR1 SEHNR and CDR2 FQNEAQ (reference sequence). CDR3 size: 15 residues. The CDR3 sequence: CASSSGPQGGGGYTF. The CDR3 nucleotides read TGTGCCAGCAGCTCGGGACCTCAAGGCGGTGGAGGCTACACCTTC. Combining the CDR3 with reference TRBV7-9 and TRBJ1-2 gives the whole variable domain DTGVSQNPRHKITKRGQNVTFRCDPISEHNRLYWYRQTLGQGPEFLTYFQNEAQLEKSRLLSDRFSAERPKGSFSTLEIQRTEQGDSAMYLCASSSGPQGGGGYTFGSGTRLTVV.

The chain combines TRBV10-3 with TRBJ1-2; 9 nucleotides agree with TRBD1. CDR1 is ENHRY and CDR2 is SYGVKD in the germline V gene. CDR3 length: 12 amino acids. The V segment lost 10 bases and the J segment 5 bases; nucleotides outside the gene matches: 5. CDR3 protein: CATRTGDYGYTF. The CDR3 DNA is TGTGCCACTCGGACAGGGGATTATGGCTACACCTTC.

Many counts were recorded for this clonotype. This rearrangement joins TRBV20-1 to TRBJ2-3; 14 positions agree with TRBD2. Looked up from germline, CDR1 is DFQATT and CDR2 is SNEGSKA (reference sequence). The CDR3 sequence is 17 residues long. The V segment lost 1 base and the J segment 2 bases; nucleotides outside the gene matches: 5. The CDR3, as DNA: TGCAGTGCTAGAGGACTAGCGGGAGGGCCGCTCACAGATACGCAGTATTTT. Residues: CSARGLAGGPLTDTQYF.

There are many counts of this clonotype. This chain uses TRBV7-3 with TRBJ2-1; 9 bases are shared with TRBD2. Germline CDR1 reads SGHTA; CDR2 reads FQGTGA. This CDR3 is built from 16 residues. V gave up 4 bases and J gave up 6 bases; unmatched junction bases: 10. The CDR3 DNA reads TGTGCCAGCAGCTCGTACGGGACTAGCTACCTCAATGAGCAGTTCTTC. Its protein is CASSSYGTSYLNEQFF.

This sequence joins TRBV12-3 or TRBV12-4 and TRBJ1-1, with D hard to call. CDR3 length: 13 residues. The V end lost 7 bases, the J end lost 2 bases, and 11 bases lay between the germline ends. CDR3 DNA: TGTGCCAGCACTCCCGGGTTAAACACTGAAGCTTTCTTT. Translation gives CASTPGLNTEAFF.

This chain joins TRBV20-1 and TRBJ2-3; maybe TRBD2 (6 bases). CDR1 is DFQATT, CDR2 SNEGSKA, per germline (reference sequence). The CDR3 is 15 residues long. With 5 bases removed from V and 7 bases from J, the gap between germline ends came to 22 bases. The CDR3, as DNA: TGCAGTGCTGTTCGCCGGGACTCACTCCCCTATACGCAGTATTTT. Encoded protein: CSAVRRDSLPYTQYF.

The V call is TRBV6-2 or TRBV6-3, the J call TRBJ2-3; a possible D gene is TRBD2 (5 bases). The V end was cut by 7 bases, the J end by 14 bases, with 16 bases between. Germline lookup yields CDR1 MNHEY and CDR2 SVGEGT. This CDR3 has 11 amino acids. The CDR3 loop is CASTSGPLMYF. In nucleotides, the CDR3 is TGTGCCAGCACGAGCGGTCCCCTCATGTATTTT.

The gene calls are TRBV15 and TRBJ1-1, with D perhaps TRBD1 (5 bases). The V and J ends lost 5 bases and 6 bases respectively, with 16 bases between them. This CDR3 comprises 14 residues. Per germline, CDR1 LNHNV and CDR2 YYDKDF (reference sequence). CDR3 region: CATSGGTQRSEAFF. As DNA, the CDR3 is TGTGCCACCAGCGGGGGGACTCAGAGGTCTGAAGCTTTCTTT.

The V call is TRBV6-5, the J call TRBJ2-7; D is unclear. The V end was cut by 4 bases, the J end by 3 bases, with 13 bases between. This CDR3 is 14 amino acids long. CDR1 and CDR2 (germline): MNHEY, SVGAGI. CDR3 nucleotides: TGTGCCAGCAGTTCTAACCGGTTTGGCTACGAGCAGTACTTC. Amino acid sequence: CASSSNRFGYEQYF.

This chain uses TRBV24-1 with TRBJ2-3; TRBD2 aligns across 7 bases. The CDR3 has 18 residues. Germline CDR1 is KGHDR and CDR2 is SFDVKD. V was pared by 2 bases and J by 1 base, with 11 bases of the junction left unmatched. CDR3 amino acids: CATSDWGRAAGGTDTQYF. CDR3 DNA: TGTGCCACCAGTGATTGGGGCCGGGCGGCGGGAGGCACAGATACGCAGTATTTT.

J is TRBJ2-5 and V is TRBV20-1, with 8 bases fitting TRBD2. Germline lookup yields CDR1 DFQATT and CDR2 SNEGSKA (reference sequence). This CDR3 region has 17 residues. Losses at the gene ends were 3 bases for V and 4 bases for J; bases not matched to a gene: 16. The CDR3 spells CSASTVLREVVGETQYF. CDR3 bases: TGCAGTGCTAGTACGGTCTTGCGGGAGGTGGTAGGAGAGACCCAGTACTTC.

This chain links TRBV19 with TRBJ2-1, with 8 bases matching TRBD1. The CDR3 spans 17 residues. V lost 1 base, J lost 7 bases, and 12 bases stayed unmatched. Per the germline V gene, CDR1 is LNHDA and CDR2 is SQIVND (reference sequence). CDR3 protein: CASSIARQGSTGNEQFF. The CDR3 DNA sequence: TGTGCCAGTAGTATAGCCCGACAGGGGTCGACGGGGAATGAGCAGTTCTTC.

The V and J genes are TRBV28 and TRBJ2-5; D is unclear. V was shortened by 2 bases and J by 1 base, with 5 bases between the two germline ends. CDR1 is MDHEN and CDR2 is SYDVKM in the germline V gene. CDR3 length equals 13 residues. CDR3 residues: CASSLNFQETQYF. CDR3 coding DNA: TGTGCCAGCAGTTTAAACTTCCAAGAGACCCAGTACTTC.

The chain carries TRBV20-1 and TRBJ2-7; D is possibly TRBD1 or TRBD2 (6 bases each). With 6 bases removed from V and 7 bases from J, the gap between germline ends came to 13 bases. CDR1 is DFQATT, CDR2 SNEGSKA, per germline (reference sequence). The CDR3 is made up of 11 amino acids. This chain's CDR3 is CSATEGGEQYF. The CDR3, as DNA: TGCAGTGCCACCGAGGGGGGAGAGCAGTACTTC.

This clonotype appeared a few times. This chain connects TRBV29-1 to TRBJ2-1; 9 nucleotides align to TRBD1. The CDR3 spans 16 residues. Trimming cost V 2 bases and J 1 base; bases outside gene matches: 6. CDR1 is SQVTM, CDR2 ANQGSEA, per germline. Here the CDR3 reads CSVEPRTGVSYNEQFF. The CDR3 region has the DNA TGCAGCGTTGAACCCCGGACAGGGGTTTCCTACAATGAGCAGTTCTTC.

This clonotype has only a few counts. The CDR3 loop is CASSLPNEVTQYF. In DNA, the CDR3 is TGTGCCAGCAGCTTACCAAACGAGGTTACGCAGTATTTT. The chain combines TRBV7-9 with TRBJ2-3; D remains ambiguous. The CDR3 spans 13 residues. The V end lost 2 bases, the J end lost 8 bases, and 11 bases lay between the germline ends. Germline V gene data show CDR1 as SEHNR and CDR2 as FQNEAQ (reference sequence).